This T cell receptor (beta chain) was retrieved from a study of PD-L1 blockade in urothelial cancer. This CDR3 has 14 residues. V shed 5 bases and J shed 4 bases, with 14 bases lying between them. Per the germline V gene, CDR1 is SEHNR and CDR2 is FQNEAQ (reference sequence). TCRdb keeps only in-frame clones here, not all; method: immunoSEQ multiplex PCR. The table lists roughly 40,000 clones, 88% of them singletons, with 25% in the top ten. Regarding time point: pretreatment peripheral blood. The V and J genes are TRBV7-9 and TRBJ2-5, with a weak D call TRBD2 (6 bases). The sequence was collected from a donor aged 40 or older with urothelial cancer. The material sequenced was PBMCs, taken around atezolizumab (anti-PD-L1) treatment. The CDR3 DNA is TGTGCCAGCAGCCCTCCTAGCGTTGCAGAGACCCAGTACTTC. It translates to CASSPPSVAETQYF.